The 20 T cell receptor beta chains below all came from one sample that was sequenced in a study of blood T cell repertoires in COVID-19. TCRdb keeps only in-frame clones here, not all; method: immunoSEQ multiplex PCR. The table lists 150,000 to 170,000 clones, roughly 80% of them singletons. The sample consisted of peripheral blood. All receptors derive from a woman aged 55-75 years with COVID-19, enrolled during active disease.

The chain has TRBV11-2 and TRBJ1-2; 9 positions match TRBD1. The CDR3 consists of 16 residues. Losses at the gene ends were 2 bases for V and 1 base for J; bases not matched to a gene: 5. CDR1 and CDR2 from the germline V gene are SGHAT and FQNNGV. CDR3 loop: CASSLSGTGNNYGYTF. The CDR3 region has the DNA TGTGCCAGCAGCTTAAGTGGGACAGGGAATAACTATGGCTACACCTTC.

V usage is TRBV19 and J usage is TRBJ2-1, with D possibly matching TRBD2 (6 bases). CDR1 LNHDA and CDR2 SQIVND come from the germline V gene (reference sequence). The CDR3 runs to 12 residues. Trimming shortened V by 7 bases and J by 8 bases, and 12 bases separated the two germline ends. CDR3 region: CASTRDSYEQFF. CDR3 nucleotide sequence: TGTGCCAGTACCAGGGACTCCTATGAGCAGTTCTTC.

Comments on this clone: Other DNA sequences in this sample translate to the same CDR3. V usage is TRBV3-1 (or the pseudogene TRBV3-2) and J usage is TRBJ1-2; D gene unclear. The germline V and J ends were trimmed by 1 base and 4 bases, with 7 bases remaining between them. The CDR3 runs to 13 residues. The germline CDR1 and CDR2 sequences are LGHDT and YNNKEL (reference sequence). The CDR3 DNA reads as TGTGCCAGCAGCCAAGTCAACTCCTATGGCTACACCTTC. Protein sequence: CASSQVNSYGYTF.

The DNA for the CDR3 is TGTGCCAGTGCCGGGACAGGGGGATCCTACGAGCAGTACGTC. Amino acid sequence: CASAGTGGSYEQYV. The chain carries TRBV6-1 and TRBJ2-7; 11 positions agree with TRBD1. Germline trimming cut 9 bases from V and 1 base from J; bases unmatched to any gene: 5. Per germline, CDR1 MNHNS and CDR2 SASEGT. The CDR3 length is 14 residues.

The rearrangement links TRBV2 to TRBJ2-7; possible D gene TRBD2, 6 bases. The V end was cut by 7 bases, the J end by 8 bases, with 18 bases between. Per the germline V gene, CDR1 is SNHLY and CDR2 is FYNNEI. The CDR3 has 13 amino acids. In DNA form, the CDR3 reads TGTGCCAGCACCGAAAGCCCTCTAGCGAAGCAGTACTTC. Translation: CASTESPLAKQYF.

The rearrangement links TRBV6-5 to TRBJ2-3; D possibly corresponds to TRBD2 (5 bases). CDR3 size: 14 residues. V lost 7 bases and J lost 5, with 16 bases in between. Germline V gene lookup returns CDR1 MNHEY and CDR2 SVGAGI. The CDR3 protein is CASNGGPGIDTQYF. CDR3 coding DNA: TGTGCCAGCAATGGAGGACCGGGGATAGATACGCAGTATTTT.

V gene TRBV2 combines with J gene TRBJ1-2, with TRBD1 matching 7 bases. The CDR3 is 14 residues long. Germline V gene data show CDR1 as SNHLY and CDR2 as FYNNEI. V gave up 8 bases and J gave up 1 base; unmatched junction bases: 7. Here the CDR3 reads CASQTGMVNYGYTF. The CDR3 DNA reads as TGTGCCAGCCAGACAGGGATGGTTAACTATGGCTACACCTTC.

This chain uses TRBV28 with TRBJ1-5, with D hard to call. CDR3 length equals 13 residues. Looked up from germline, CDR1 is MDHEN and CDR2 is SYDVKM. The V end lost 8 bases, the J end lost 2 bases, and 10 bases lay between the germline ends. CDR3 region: CASASPGNQPQHF. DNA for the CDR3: TGTGCCAGCGCATCACCGGGCAATCAGCCCCAGCATTTT.

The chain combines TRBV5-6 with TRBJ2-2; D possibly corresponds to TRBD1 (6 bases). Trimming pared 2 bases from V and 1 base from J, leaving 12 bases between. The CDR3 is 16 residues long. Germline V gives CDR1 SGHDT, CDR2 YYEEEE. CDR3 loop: CASSFYTGLNTGELFF. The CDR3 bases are TGTGCCAGCAGCTTTTACACAGGGTTGAACACCGGGGAGCTGTTTTTT.

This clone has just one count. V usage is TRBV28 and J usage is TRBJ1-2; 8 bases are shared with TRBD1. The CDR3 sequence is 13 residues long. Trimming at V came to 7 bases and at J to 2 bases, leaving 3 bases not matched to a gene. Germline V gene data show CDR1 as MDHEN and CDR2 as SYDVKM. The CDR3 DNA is TGTGCCAGCATCAACAGGGGGAACTATGGCTACACCTTC. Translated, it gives CASINRGNYGYTF.

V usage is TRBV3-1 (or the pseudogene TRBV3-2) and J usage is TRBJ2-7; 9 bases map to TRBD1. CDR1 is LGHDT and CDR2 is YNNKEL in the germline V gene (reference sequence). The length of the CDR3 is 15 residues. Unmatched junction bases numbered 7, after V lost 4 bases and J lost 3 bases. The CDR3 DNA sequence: TGTGCCAGCAGCCGCGGGACAGGGTTAATCTACGAGCAGTACTTC. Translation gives CASSRGTGLIYEQYF.

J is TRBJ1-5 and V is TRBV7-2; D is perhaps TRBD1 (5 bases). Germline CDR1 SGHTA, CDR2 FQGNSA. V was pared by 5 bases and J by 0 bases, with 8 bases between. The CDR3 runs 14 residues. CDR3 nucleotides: TGTGCCAGCAGCCCCGGGGGTAGCAATCAGCCCCAGCATTTT. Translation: CASSPGGSNQPQHF.

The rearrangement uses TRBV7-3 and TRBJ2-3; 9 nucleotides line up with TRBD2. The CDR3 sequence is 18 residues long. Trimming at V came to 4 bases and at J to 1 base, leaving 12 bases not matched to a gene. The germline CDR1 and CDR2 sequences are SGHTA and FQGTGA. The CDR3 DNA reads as TGTGCCAGCAGCTCGGGTGCTAGCGGGAACTACCGCACAGATACGCAGTATTTT. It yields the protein CASSSGASGNYRTDTQYF. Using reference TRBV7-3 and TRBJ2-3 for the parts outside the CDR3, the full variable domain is GAGVSQTPSNKVTEKGKYVELRCDPISGHTALYWYRQSLGQGPEFLIYFQGTGAADDSGLPNDRFFAVRPEGSVSTLKIQRTERGDSAVYLCASSSGASGNYRTDTQYFGPGTRLTVL.

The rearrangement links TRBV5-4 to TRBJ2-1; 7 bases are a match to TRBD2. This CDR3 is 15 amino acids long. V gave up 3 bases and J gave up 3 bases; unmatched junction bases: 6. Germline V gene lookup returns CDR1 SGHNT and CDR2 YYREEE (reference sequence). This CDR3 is CASSSPGLHYNEQFF. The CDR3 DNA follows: TGTGCCAGCAGCTCACCGGGACTACACTACAATGAGCAGTTCTTC.

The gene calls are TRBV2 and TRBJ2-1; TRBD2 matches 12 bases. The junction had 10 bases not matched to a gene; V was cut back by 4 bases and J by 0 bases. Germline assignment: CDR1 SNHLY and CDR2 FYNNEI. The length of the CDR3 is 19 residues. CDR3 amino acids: CASSVLTSGGASSYNEQFF. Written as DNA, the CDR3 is TGTGCCAGCAGTGTACTGACTAGCGGGGGAGCCAGCTCCTACAATGAGCAGTTCTTC.

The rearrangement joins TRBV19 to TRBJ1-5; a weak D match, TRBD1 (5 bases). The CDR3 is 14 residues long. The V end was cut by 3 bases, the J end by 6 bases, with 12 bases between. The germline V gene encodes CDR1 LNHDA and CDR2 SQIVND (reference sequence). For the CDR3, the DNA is TGTGCCAGTAGTATGCAGGGAGGGTCTCAGCCCCAGCATTTT. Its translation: CASSMQGGSQPQHF.

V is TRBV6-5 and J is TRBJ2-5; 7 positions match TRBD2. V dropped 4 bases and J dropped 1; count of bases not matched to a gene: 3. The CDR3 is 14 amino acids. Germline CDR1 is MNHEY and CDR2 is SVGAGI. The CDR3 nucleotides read TGTGCCAGCAGTTTACGACTAGCCCAAGAGACCCAGTACTTC. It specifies CASSLRLAQETQYF.

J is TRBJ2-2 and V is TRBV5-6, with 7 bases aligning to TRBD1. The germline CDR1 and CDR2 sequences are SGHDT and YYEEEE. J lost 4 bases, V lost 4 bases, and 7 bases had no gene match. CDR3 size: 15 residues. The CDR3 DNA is TGTGCCAGCAGCAACGACAGGGCGATCACCGGGGAGCTGTTTTTT. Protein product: CASSNDRAITGELFF.

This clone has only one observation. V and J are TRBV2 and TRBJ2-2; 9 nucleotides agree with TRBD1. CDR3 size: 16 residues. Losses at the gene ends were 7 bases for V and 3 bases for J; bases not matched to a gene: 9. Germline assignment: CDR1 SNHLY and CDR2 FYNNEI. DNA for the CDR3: TGTGCCAGCACCTGGAACAGGGGGCCGGACACCGGGGAGCTGTTTTTT. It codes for CASTWNRGPDTGELFF.

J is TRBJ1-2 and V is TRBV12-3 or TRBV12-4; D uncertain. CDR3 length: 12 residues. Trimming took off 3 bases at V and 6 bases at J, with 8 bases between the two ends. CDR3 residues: CASSFAGDGYTF. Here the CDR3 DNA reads TGTGCCAGCAGTTTCGCGGGAGATGGCTACACCTTC.